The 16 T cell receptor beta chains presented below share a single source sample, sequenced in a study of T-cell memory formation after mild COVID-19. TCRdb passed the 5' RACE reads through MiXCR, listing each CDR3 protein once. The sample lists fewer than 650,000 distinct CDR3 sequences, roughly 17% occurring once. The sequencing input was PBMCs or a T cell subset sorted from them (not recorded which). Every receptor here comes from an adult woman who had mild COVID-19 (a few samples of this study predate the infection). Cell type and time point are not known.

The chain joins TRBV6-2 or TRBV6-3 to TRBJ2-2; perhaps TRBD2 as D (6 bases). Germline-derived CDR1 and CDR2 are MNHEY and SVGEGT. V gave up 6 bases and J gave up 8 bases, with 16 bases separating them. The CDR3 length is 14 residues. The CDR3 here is CASSRTLAAGELFF. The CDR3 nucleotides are TGTGCCAGCAGCCGTACTTTAGCGGCAGGGGAGCTGTTTTTT.

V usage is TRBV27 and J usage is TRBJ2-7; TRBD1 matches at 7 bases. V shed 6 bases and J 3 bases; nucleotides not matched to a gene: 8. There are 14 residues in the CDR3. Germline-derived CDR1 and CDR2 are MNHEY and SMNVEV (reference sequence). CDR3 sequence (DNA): TGTGCCAGCAGCTCATCAGGGGGAGTCTACGAGCAGTACTTC. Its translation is CASSSSGGVYEQYF.

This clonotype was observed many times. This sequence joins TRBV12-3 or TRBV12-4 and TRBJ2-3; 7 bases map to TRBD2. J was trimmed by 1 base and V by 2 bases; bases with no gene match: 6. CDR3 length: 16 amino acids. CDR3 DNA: TGTGCCAGCAGTTTATACGGGGGAGGGCGCACAGATACGCAGTATTTT. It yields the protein CASSLYGGGRTDTQYF.

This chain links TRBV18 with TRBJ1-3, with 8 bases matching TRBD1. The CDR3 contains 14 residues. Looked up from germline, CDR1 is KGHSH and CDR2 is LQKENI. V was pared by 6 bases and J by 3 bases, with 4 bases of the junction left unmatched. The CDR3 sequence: CASSPGGGGNTIYF. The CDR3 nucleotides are TGTGCCAGCTCTCCAGGGGGCGGTGGAAACACCATATATTTT.

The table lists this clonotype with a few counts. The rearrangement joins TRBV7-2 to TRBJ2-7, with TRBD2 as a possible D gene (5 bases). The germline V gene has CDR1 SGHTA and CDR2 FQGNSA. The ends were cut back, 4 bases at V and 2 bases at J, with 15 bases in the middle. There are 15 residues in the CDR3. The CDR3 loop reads CASSSRLAGPYEQYF. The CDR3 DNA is TGTGCCAGCAGCTCCAGGCTAGCCGGGCCCTACGAGCAGTACTTC.

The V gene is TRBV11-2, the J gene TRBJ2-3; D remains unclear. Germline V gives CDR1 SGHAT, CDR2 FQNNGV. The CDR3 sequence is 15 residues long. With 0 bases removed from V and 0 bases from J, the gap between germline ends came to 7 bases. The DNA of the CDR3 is TGTGCCAGCAGCTTAGACTACGCTAGCACAGATACGCAGTATTTT. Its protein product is CASSLDYASTDTQYF.

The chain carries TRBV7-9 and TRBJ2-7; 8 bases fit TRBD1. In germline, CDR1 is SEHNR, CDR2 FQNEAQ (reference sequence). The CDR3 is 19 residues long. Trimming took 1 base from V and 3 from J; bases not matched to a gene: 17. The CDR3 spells CASSLGRGRTGPDFYEQYF. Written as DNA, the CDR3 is TGTGCCAGCAGCTTAGGACGGGGGCGGACAGGGCCGGACTTCTACGAGCAGTACTTC.

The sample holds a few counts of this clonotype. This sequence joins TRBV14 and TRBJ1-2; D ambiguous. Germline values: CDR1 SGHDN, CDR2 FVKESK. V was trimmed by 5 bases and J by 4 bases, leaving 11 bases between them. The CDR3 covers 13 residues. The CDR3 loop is CASSFGLLYGYTF. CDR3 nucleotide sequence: TGTGCCAGCAGCTTCGGACTCCTCTATGGCTACACCTTC. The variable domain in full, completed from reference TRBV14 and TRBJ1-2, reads EAGVTQFPSHSVIEKGQTVTLRCDPISGHDNLYWYRRVMGKEIKFLLHFVKESKQDESGMPNNRFLAERTGGTYSTLKVQPAELEDSGVYFCASSFGLLYGYTFGSGTRLTVV.

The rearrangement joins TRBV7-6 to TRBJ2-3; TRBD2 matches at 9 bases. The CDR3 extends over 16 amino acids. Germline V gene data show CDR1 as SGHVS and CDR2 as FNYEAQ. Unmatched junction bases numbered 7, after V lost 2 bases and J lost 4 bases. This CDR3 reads CASSLSGLAGSDTQYF. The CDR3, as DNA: TGTGCCAGCAGCTTATCGGGACTAGCCGGGTCAGATACGCAGTATTTT.

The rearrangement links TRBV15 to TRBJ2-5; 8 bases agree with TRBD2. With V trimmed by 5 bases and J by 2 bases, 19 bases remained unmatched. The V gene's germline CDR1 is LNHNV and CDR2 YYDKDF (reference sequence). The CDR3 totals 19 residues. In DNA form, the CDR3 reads TGTGCCACCAGCCCAAATCCCGACGAGCGGGGGTACCGGCAAGAGACCCAGTACTTC. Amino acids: CATSPNPDERGYRQETQYF. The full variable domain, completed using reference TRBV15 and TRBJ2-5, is DAMVIQNPRYQVTQFGKPVTLSCSQTLNHNVMYWYQQKSSQAPKLLFHYYDKDFNNEADTPDNFQSRRPNTSFCFLDIRSPGLGDTAMYLCATSPNPDERGYRQETQYFGPGTRLLVL.

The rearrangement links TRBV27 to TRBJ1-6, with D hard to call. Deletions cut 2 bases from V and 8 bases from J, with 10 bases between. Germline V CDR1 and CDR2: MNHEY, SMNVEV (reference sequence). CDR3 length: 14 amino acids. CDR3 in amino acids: CASSLVQGYSPLHF. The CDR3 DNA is TGTGCCAGCAGTTTAGTCCAAGGGTATTCACCCCTCCACTTT.

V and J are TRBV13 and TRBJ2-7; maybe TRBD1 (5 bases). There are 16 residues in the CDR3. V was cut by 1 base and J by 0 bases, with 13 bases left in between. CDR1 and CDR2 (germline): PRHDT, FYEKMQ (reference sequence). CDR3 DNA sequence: TGTGCCAGCAGCTTAGCCTCAACAGGTACCTCCTACGAGCAGTACTTC. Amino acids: CASSLASTGTSYEQYF.

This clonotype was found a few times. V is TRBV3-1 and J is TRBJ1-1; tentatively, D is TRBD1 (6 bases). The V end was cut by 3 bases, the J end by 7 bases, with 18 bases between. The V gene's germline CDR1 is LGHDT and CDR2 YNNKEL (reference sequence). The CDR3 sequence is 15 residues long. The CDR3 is CASSQRQTGIGEAFF. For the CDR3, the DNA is TGTGCCAGCAGCCAGAGACAAACAGGGATCGGTGAAGCTTTCTTT.

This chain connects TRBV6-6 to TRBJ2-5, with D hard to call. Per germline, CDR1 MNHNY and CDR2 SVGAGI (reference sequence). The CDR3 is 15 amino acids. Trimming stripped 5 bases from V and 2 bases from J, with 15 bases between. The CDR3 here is CASSPPAGGQETQYF. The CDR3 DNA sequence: TGTGCCAGCAGTCCGCCCGCTGGCGGACAAGAGACCCAGTACTTC.

The CDR3 DNA follows: TGTGCCAGCAGTTACTCGGGGGCCCCCTACGAGCAGTACTTC. It specifies CASSYSGAPYEQYF. The chain couples TRBV6-5 to TRBJ2-7; D is perhaps TRBD1 (6 bases). This CDR3 is 14 amino acids long. Per germline, CDR1 MNHEY and CDR2 SVGAGI. V lost 0 bases to trimming and J lost 2 bases, with 8 bases between them.

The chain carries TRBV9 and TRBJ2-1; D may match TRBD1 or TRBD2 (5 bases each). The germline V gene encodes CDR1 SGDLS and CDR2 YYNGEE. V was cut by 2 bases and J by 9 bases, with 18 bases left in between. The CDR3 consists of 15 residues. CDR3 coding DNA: TGTGCCAGCAGCGTGGGGACCCCTACAAAGACTGAGCAGTTCTTC. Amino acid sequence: CASSVGTPTKTEQFF.